These T cell receptor beta chains were read from a single sample in a study of Graves' ophthalmopathy and Graves' hyperthyroidism. TCRdb re-derived calls from the multiplex PCR reads in MiXCR, one entry per CDR3 protein. The sample contains hundreds of thousands of distinct CDR3 sequences, roughly 21% of which appear only once. Sequenced sample: peripheral blood. The receptors were sampled from a woman between 18 and 29 years old with stable Graves' hyperthyroidism. The conserved cysteine and the conserved F or W are not part of the CDR3 here. Each record gives: clone size, D gene, J gene, V gene, CDR3 protein. The D gene is left open where the match is weak. The size entry is marked missing in some rows and otherwise reads once, few, many or a size class.

>few|TRBD2|TRBJ2-2|TRBV7-3
ASGRLAGGTGELF
>many|TRBD2|TRBJ2-5|TRBV4-1
ASSQGLAGIGETQY
>many|NA|TRBJ2-4|TRBV2
ASSVQRRKNIQY
>many|NA|TRBJ1-5|TRBV6-1
ASRRDWNQPQH
>many|NA|TRBJ1-3|TRBV12-3/TRBV12-4
ASSFRTSGNTIY
>many|TRBD1|TRBJ1-2|TRBV6-5
ASSPRTGREGYT
>many|NA|TRBJ2-5|TRBV28
ASSFWGAGETQY
>NA|NA|TRBJ1-1|TRBV12-3/TRBV12-4
ASKPGRYTEAF
>many|TRBD2|TRBJ2-7|TRBV28
ASSIAGVNEQY
>many|TRBD2|TRBJ2-7|TRBV19
ASSKLAGDEQY
>many|TRBD1|TRBJ1-1|TRBV12-3/TRBV12-4
ASRPTGGWNTEAF
>many|NA|TRBJ2-5|TRBV2
ASRPRGSGETQY
>many|NA|TRBJ1-6|TRBV28
ASSVHSSYNSPLH
>NA|NA|TRBJ2-5|TRBV15
ATSAGLGLETQY
>many|TRBD2|TRBJ2-7|TRBV25-1
ASTPPGTSGQGAYEQY
>many|NA|TRBJ1-2|TRBV27
ASSHGRVTNYGYT
>many|NA|TRBJ2-7|TRBV28
ASSPTEGSFYEQY
>NA|NA|TRBJ2-3|TRBV6-1
ASRPRVSSTDTQY
>many|NA|TRBJ1-5|TRBV10-3
AISESAGRSNQPQH
>many|NA|TRBJ2-2|TRBV19
ASTLGNTGELF
>many|TRBD1|TRBJ2-7|TRBV5-1
ASSTRDRGFYEQY
>NA|NA|TRBJ1-1|TRBV28
ASSTPGARGTEAF
>many|NA|TRBJ2-2|TRBV20-1
SARAALGTGELF
>many|NA|TRBJ2-7|TRBV6-2/TRBV6-3
ASSYGSESYEQY
>NA|TRBD2|TRBJ2-7|TRBV5-1
ASSHSGRTPYEQY
>many|TRBD1|TRBJ2-7|TRBV6-5
ASSYLASGTDGQY
>NA|NA|TRBJ2-2|TRBV18
ASSPLHPTGELF
>many|NA|TRBJ1-5|TRBV5-5
ASSLGVDQPQH
>many|TRBD1|TRBJ1-1|TRBV20-1
SARQGGTEAF
>few|NA|TRBJ2-4|TRBV7-2
ASSLLENIKY
>many|NA|TRBJ2-5|TRBV6-5
ASRGVLARFGRETQY
>few|TRBD2|TRBJ2-7|TRBV13
ASRQGLAGGGEQY
>many|NA|TRBJ2-3|TRBV7-9
ASSSPRRADTQY
>NA|NA|TRBJ2-7|TRBV7-2
ASSFGRGYEQH
>many|TRBD1|TRBJ1-6|TRBV28
ASSTGQGAVSPLH
>NA|TRBD1|TRBJ1-2|TRBV4-3
ASSQEGTGVVISYGYT
>few|NA|TRBJ2-7|TRBV6-2/TRBV6-3
ASNWDGSYEQY
>many|NA|TRBJ1-3|TRBV20-1
SASMVNSGNTIY
>many|NA|TRBJ1-2|TRBV5-1
ASSRGSNYGYT
>many|NA|TRBJ2-3|TRBV7-2
ASSAGGVDTQY
>many|TRBD2|TRBJ2-7|TRBV7-8
ASSLSSGNFYEQY
>NA|NA|TRBJ2-7|TRBV20-1
SAPTGLRHEQY
>many|TRBD1|TRBJ2-5|TRBV7-2
ASSPLGTGQETQY
>many|TRBD2|TRBJ2-7|TRBV11-2
ASSLEALAGGGYEQY
>NA|NA|TRBJ1-6|TRBV6-1
ASSETGPGSPLH
>once|TRBD2|TRBJ2-7|TRBV28
ASSPGTNFSYDQY
>many|NA|TRBJ1-1|TRBV11-2
ASSLGGRRAF
>many|NA|TRBJ2-2|TRBV6-1
ASSPPHTGELF
>NA|TRBD1|TRBJ1-2|TRBV28
ASSLSDRFNYGYT
>many|TRBD1|TRBJ2-7|TRBV28
ASRPGTARGEQY
>many|TRBD1|TRBJ2-7|TRBV28
ASSDRVEQY
>many|TRBD2|TRBJ2-2|TRBV27
ANSSGTSEVGELF
>few|TRBD2|TRBJ2-2|TRBV2
ASRGGLRTSGRAAGGELF
>many|NA|TRBJ2-4|TRBV30
AWRRIGKNIKY
>many|TRBD1|TRBJ2-7|TRBV30
AWGDSSYEQY